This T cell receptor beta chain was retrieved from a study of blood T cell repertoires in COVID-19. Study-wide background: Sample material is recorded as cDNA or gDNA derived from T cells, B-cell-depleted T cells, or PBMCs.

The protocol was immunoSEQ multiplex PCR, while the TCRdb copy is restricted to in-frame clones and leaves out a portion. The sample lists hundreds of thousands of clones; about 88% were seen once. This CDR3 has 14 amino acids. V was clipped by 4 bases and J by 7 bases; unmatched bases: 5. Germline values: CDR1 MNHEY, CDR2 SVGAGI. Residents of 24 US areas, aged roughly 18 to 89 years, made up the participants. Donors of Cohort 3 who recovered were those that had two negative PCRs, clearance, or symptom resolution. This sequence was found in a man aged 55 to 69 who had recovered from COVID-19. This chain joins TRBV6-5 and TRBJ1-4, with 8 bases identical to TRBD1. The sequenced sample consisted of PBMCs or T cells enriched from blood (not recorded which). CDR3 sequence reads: CASSFDRGREKLFF. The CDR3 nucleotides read TGTGCCAGCAGTTTTGACAGGGGTCGTGAAAAACTGTTTTTT.